The 29 T cell receptor beta chains given below trace back to one sample, sequenced in a study of blood T cell repertoires in COVID-19. Only in-frame clones appear in the TCRdb table, and some are missing; sequencing was by immunoSEQ multiplex PCR. The sample consists of some 150,000 clones, 88% of them appearing once. The sequenced sample consisted of peripheral blood. The receptors stem from a woman between 65 and 79 years old with acute or convalescent COVID-19.

This chain connects TRBV4-2 to TRBJ2-1, with 7 bases that match TRBD2. Germline CDR1 and CDR2: LGHNA and YNFKEQ. CDR3 size: 16 residues. The V and J ends lost 0 bases and 0 bases, in that order; junction bases with no gene match: 2. The CDR3 DNA sequence: TGTGCCAGCAGCCAAGATAGCGGGCGCTCCTACAATGAGCAGTTCTTC. It is translated as CASSQDSGRSYNEQFF.

The chain combines TRBV5-1 with TRBJ1-1; a possible D gene is TRBD1 (6 bases). This CDR3 spans 14 amino acids. From germline, CDR1 is SGHRS and CDR2 YFSETQ. Trimming took off 7 bases at V and 1 base at J, with 14 bases between the two ends. The CDR3 nucleotides read TGCGCCAGCGGGGAACAGGGATCGAACACTGAAGCTTTCTTT. The encoded protein is CASGEQGSNTEAFF. Full variable domain (remainder filled in from reference TRBV5-1 and TRBJ1-1): KAGVTQTPRYLIKTRGQQVTLSCSPISGHRSVSWYQQTPGQGLQFLFEYFSETQRNKGNFPGRFSGRQFSNSRSEMNVSTLELGDSALYLCASGEQGSNTEAFFGQGTRLTVV.

This rearrangement joins TRBV27 to TRBJ2-2; 7 bases agree with TRBD1. The V and J ends lost 5 bases and 5 bases, in that order; junction bases with no gene match: 8. In germline, CDR1 is MNHEY, CDR2 SMNVEV (reference sequence). The CDR3 length is 15 residues. The CDR3 DNA sequence: TGTGCCAGCAGTAAACAGGGGTTCAGGACCGGGGAGCTGTTTTTT. It specifies CASSKQGFRTGELFF.

As concerns this clone: Other DNA sequences in the same sample also yield this CDR3. J is TRBJ1-3 and V is TRBV7-2; TRBD1 aligns across 10 bases. The CDR3 sequence is 17 residues long. Germline CDR1 reads SGHTA; CDR2 reads FQGNSA. Germline trimming cut 3 bases from V and 0 bases from J; bases unmatched to any gene: 5. As DNA, the CDR3 is TGTGCCAGCAGCTTGGGTGGACAGGGGGGCTCTGGAAACACCATATATTTT. Translated: CASSLGGQGGSGNTIYF.

The chain uses TRBV21-1 and TRBJ2-3; TRBD1 reflects the table's D call only, with no check against the DNA. TRBV21-1 is marked as a pseudogene. This CDR3 is 17 amino acids long. CDR3 sequence (DNA): TGTGCCAGCAGCAAACAGGATCGGGACAGGGGCACAGATACGCAGTATTTT. Its translation is CASSKQDRDRGTDTQYF.

This clone is medium-sized (0.01 to 0.1%) in the sample. The chain links TRBV24-1 to TRBJ1-4; the match to TRBD1 covers 8 bases. The CDR3 totals 17 residues. Germline CDR1 and CDR2: KGHDR and SFDVKD. J lost 4 bases, V lost 4 bases, and 10 bases had no gene match. CDR3 in amino acids: CATSDPIRQGFNEKLFF. CDR3 coding DNA: TGTGCCACCAGTGACCCAATAAGACAGGGGTTTAATGAAAAACTGTTTTTT.

The chain carries TRBV4-1 and TRBJ1-2; a possible D gene is TRBD1 (5 bases). Between the trimmed V and J ends, which lost 3 bases and 2 bases, there was a span of 16 bases. CDR3 length equals 16 residues. Looked up from germline, CDR1 is MGHRA and CDR2 is YSYEKL. CDR3 loop: CASSHPLDRGNYGYTF. The CDR3 DNA is TGCGCCAGCAGCCACCCCCTGGATAGGGGAAACTATGGCTACACCTTC.

The V and J genes are TRBV6-4 and TRBJ2-1; the match to TRBD1 covers 9 bases. Germline V gene sequence: CDR1 MRHNA, CDR2 SNTAGT. This CDR3 region has 17 residues. Trimming took 0 bases from V and 6 from J; bases not matched to a gene: 9. As DNA, the CDR3 is TGTGCCAGCAGTGACTCCCATTGGGGACAGGGTGCCAATGAGCAGTTCTTC. Its translation is CASSDSHWGQGANEQFF.

This chain links TRBV4-1 with TRBJ1-1; D might be TRBD1 (5 bases). This CDR3 has 13 residues. Trimming left V 0 bases short and J 5 bases short, with 7 bases between. Germline V gene data show CDR1 as MGHRA and CDR2 as YSYEKL. The CDR3 bases are TGCGCCAGCAGCCAAGATCGGACAACTGAAGCTTTCTTT. Residues: CASSQDRTTEAFF.

The rearrangement links TRBV5-1 to TRBJ1-2; D remains unclear. Trimming stripped 4 bases from V and 6 bases from J, with 10 bases between. CDR1 is SGHRS, CDR2 YFSETQ, per germline. The CDR3 spans 12 residues. CDR3 sequence reads: CASSPAGDGYTF. The CDR3 DNA sequence: TGCGCCAGCAGCCCCGCCGGGGATGGCTACACCTTC. The full variable domain, with the rest looked up from reference TRBV5-1 and TRBJ1-2, is KAGVTQTPRYLIKTRGQQVTLSCSPISGHRSVSWYQQTPGQGLQFLFEYFSETQRNKGNFPGRFSGRQFSNSRSEMNVSTLELGDSALYLCASSPAGDGYTFGSGTRLTVV.

The chain joins TRBV28 to TRBJ2-7; D perhaps matches TRBD1 (6 bases). Germline CDR1 reads MDHEN; CDR2 reads SYDVKM. The CDR3 runs to 13 residues. Trimming stripped 6 bases from V and 0 bases from J, with 9 bases between. DNA of the CDR3: TGTGCCAGCAGGGGGGCCCCCTCCTACGAGCAGTACGTC. It yields the protein CASRGAPSYEQYV.

This clone was seen once. This chain uses TRBV7-6 with TRBJ2-5, with D possibly matching TRBD2 (5 bases). Germline CDR1 reads SGHVS; CDR2 reads FNYEAQ. CDR3 length: 17 amino acids. The V and J ends lost 3 bases and 2 bases respectively, with 19 bases between them. The CDR3, as DNA: TGTGCCAGCAGCTTTTTCGCTCTACGAGGGAATCAAGAGACCCAGTACTTC. Its protein product is CASSFFALRGNQETQYF.

This rearrangement joins TRBV7-2 to TRBJ2-7; D is undetermined. V lost 5 bases and J lost 1, with 3 bases in between. Germline CDR1 is SGHTA and CDR2 is FQGNSA. The CDR3 length is 11 residues. The CDR3 DNA sequence: TGTGCCAGCAGCCTGTCCTACGAGCAGTACTTC. Translated, it gives CASSLSYEQYF.

The chain joins TRBV18 to TRBJ2-1; 11 nucleotides match TRBD2. This CDR3 spans 17 amino acids. Germline CDR1 reads KGHSH; CDR2 reads LQKENI. Trimming took 5 bases from V and 5 from J; bases not matched to a gene: 11. The CDR3 loop reads CASSTQGLAGGNNEQFF. CDR3 coding DNA: TGTGCCAGCTCAACACAGGGCCTAGCGGGGGGTAACAATGAGCAGTTCTTC.

This clone was observed once. The chain has TRBV19 and TRBJ1-3; D gene uncertain. Trimming removed 3 bases at V and 4 bases at J, with 13 bases between. CDR3 length: 15 amino acids. Germline V gene sequence: CDR1 LNHDA, CDR2 SQIVND (reference sequence). CDR3 protein: CASSISRSSGNTIYF. The CDR3 DNA follows: TGTGCCAGTAGTATTTCCAGGTCTTCCGGAAACACCATATATTTT.

This sequence joins TRBV11-2 and TRBJ2-1, with D possibly being TRBD2 (5 bases). The CDR3 extends over 13 amino acids. V was cut by 6 bases and J by 9 bases, with 15 bases left in between. Looked up from germline, CDR1 is SGHAT and CDR2 is FQNNGV. CDR3 sequence reads: CASRLFTGGEQFF. Here the CDR3 DNA reads TGTGCCAGCAGACTCTTTACCGGAGGTGAGCAGTTCTTC.

The chain combines TRBV10-3 with TRBJ2-2; tentatively, D is TRBD1 (6 bases). This CDR3 contains 14 residues. Germline V gene lookup returns CDR1 ENHRY and CDR2 SYGVKD. V was clipped by 0 bases and J by 4 bases, with 6 bases between them. In nucleotides, the CDR3 is TGTGCCATCAGTGAGTCGGACAGCACCGGGGAGCTGTTTTTT. This encodes CAISESDSTGELFF.

This chain joins TRBV19 and TRBJ1-2; 7 bases line up with TRBD1. Per the germline V gene, CDR1 is LNHDA and CDR2 is SQIVND (reference sequence). V gave up 4 bases and J gave up 3 bases; unmatched junction bases: 8. There are 15 residues in the CDR3. CDR3 DNA: TGTGCCAGTAGTAGGCCACAGGGGTGGGACTATGGCTACACCTTC. Translating gives CASSRPQGWDYGYTF.

This clone appeared a single time. The gene calls are TRBV7-8 and TRBJ1-4; a weak D match, TRBD1 (6 bases). From germline, CDR1 is SGHVS and CDR2 FQNEAQ. CDR3 size: 15 residues. Trimming removed 4 bases at V and 6 bases at J, with 15 bases between. The CDR3, as DNA: TGTGCCAGCAGCTCGCGGTGGACAGTAGATGAAAAACTGTTTTTT. It translates to CASSSRWTVDEKLFF.

J is TRBJ2-1 and V is TRBV19; 9 positions agree with TRBD2. This CDR3 is built from 16 residues. The ends lost 1 base at V and 7 bases at J; junction bases unmatched: 8. The germline CDR1 and CDR2 sequences are LNHDA and SQIVND (reference sequence). The CDR3 region has the DNA TGTGCCAGTAGTATAGTCACTAGCGGGTCGAATAATGAGCAGTTCTTC. Translation: CASSIVTSGSNNEQFF.

The chain links TRBV7-2 to TRBJ2-5; TRBD2 matches 8 bases. Germline lookup yields CDR1 SGHTA and CDR2 FQGNSA. This CDR3 is 17 amino acids long. J lost 0 bases, V lost 1 base, and 7 bases had no gene match. CDR3 nucleotide sequence: TGTGCCAGCAGCTTAGTGTCCAGCGGGGGTAACCAAGAGACCCAGTACTTC. This codes for CASSLVSSGGNQETQYF.

J is TRBJ2-1 and V is TRBV5-1, with D possibly TRBD2 on 6 matching bases. Germline loops: CDR1 SGHRS, CDR2 YFSETQ. V lost 0 bases and J lost 3, with 7 bases in between. The CDR3 sequence is 14 residues long. The CDR3 loop is CASSLGDFYNEQFF. The CDR3 coding sequence is TGCGCCAGCAGCTTGGGGGACTTCTACAATGAGCAGTTCTTC. The whole variable domain, filled in from reference TRBV5-1 and TRBJ2-1, reads KAGVTQTPRYLIKTRGQQVTLSCSPISGHRSVSWYQQTPGQGLQFLFEYFSETQRNKGNFPGRFSGRQFSNSRSEMNVSTLELGDSALYLCASSLGDFYNEQFFGPGTRLTVL.

The rearrangement links TRBV7-3 to TRBJ2-6; TRBD2 is a possible D gene (5 bases). The CDR3 totals 17 residues. Germline CDR1 reads SGHTA; CDR2 reads FQGTGA. V lost 6 bases to trimming and J lost 0 bases, with 15 bases between them. The CDR3, as DNA: TGTGCCAGCAGTTCTCTCGGGGTGGGCTCTGGGGCCAACGTCCTGACTTTC. This translates into CASSSLGVGSGANVLTF.

The V gene is TRBV6-5, the J gene TRBJ1-1; perhaps TRBD1 as D (6 bases). Germline loops: CDR1 MNHEY, CDR2 SVGAGI. The CDR3 contains 15 residues. V lost 6 bases, J lost 2 bases, and 16 bases lay in between. The CDR3 sequence: CASRALTGLNTEAFF. Written as DNA, the CDR3 is TGTGCCAGCAGAGCCTTGACAGGTCTTAACACTGAAGCTTTCTTT.

This chain joins TRBV19 and TRBJ1-4; 10 bases map to TRBD1. V was clipped by 10 bases and J by 0 bases; unmatched bases: 8. The CDR3 sequence is 16 residues long. CDR1 is LNHDA, CDR2 SQIVND, per germline (reference sequence). CDR3 DNA: TGTGCCACCCGTTCGGGACAGGGGTCAACTAATGAAAAACTGTTTTTT. Residues: CATRSGQGSTNEKLFF. Together with reference TRBV19 and TRBJ1-4, the CDR3 gives the full variable domain: DGGITQSPKYLFRKEGQNVTLSCEQNLNHDAMYWYRQDPGQGLRLIYYSQIVNDFQKGDIAEGYSVSREKKESFPLTVTSAQKNPTAFYLCATRSGQGSTNEKLFFGSGTQLSVL.

The chain combines TRBV3-1 (or the pseudogene TRBV3-2) with TRBJ1-6; 7 nucleotides align to TRBD1. The V gene end was trimmed by 4 bases and the J gene end by 5 bases; junction bases not matched to a gene: 8. Per the germline V gene, CDR1 is LGHDT and CDR2 is YNNKEL (reference sequence). The CDR3 runs to 16 residues. CDR3 bases: TGTGCCAGCAGCCGCTCGACCGGGACAGATAATTCACCCCTCCACTTT. As protein: CASSRSTGTDNSPLHF.

The chain uses TRBV11-3 and TRBJ2-1, with TRBD1 matching 7 bases. V lost 2 bases and J lost 8; bases outside the gene matches: 6. This CDR3 spans 14 amino acids. Germline V gene sequence: CDR1 SGHNT, CDR2 YENEEA. Here the CDR3 reads CASSLRKGADEQFF. The CDR3 DNA sequence: TGTGCCAGCAGCTTACGGAAGGGGGCGGATGAGCAGTTCTTC.

V gene TRBV12-3 or TRBV12-4 combines with J gene TRBJ1-1; D is undetermined. The CDR3 contains 13 residues. Trimming cost V 5 bases and J 1 base, with 8 bases left between them. The CDR3 region is CASSLHGNTEAFF. The CDR3 DNA is TGTGCCAGCAGTCTCCACGGGAACACTGAAGCTTTCTTT.

As to this clone: This sample also contains other DNA sequences that code for the same CDR3. This chain joins TRBV19 and TRBJ1-1; D remains unclear. CDR1 and CDR2 from the germline V gene are LNHDA and SQIVND (reference sequence). The CDR3 totals 12 residues. V gave up 7 bases and J gave up 3 bases, with 9 bases separating them. CDR3: CASIREYTEAFF. CDR3 sequence (DNA): TGTGCCAGTATCCGAGAATACACTGAAGCTTTCTTT.